This T cell receptor beta chain appears in the sequencing data of a study of immune evolution from preneoplasia to lung adenocarcinoma (dated by TCRdb to the early 2020s). With respect to the entire study: The study profiled immune contexture across lung adenocarcinoma precursors and invasive adenocarcinoma using immune gene expression, TCR sequencing and multiplex immunofluorescence. Resected precursor lesions (AAH, AIS, MIA) and invasive adenocarcinomas were compared against paired morphologically normal lung tissue. Sample size was based on specimen availability rather than a prior power calculation. The immune data were combined with whole exome sequencing and methylation data from the same cohort of nodules. The overall cohort comprised around 55 patients with pulmonary nodules who underwent surgical resection. TCR sequencing data came from approximately 56 patients. According to the study, around 99 samples were used for TCR sequencing. POLYSOLVER was used to infer Class I HLA alleles from exome data, while LOHHLA was used to detect allele-specific HLA loss. What the research found in general, with its limitations: Clonality was highest in normal lung, while later-stage lesions appeared to show lower clonality but higher T cell density and diversity. Normal lung had the highest top T cell clone frequencies, and these frequencies appeared to fall progressively from AAH through AIS, MIA and invasive adenocarcinoma. Because all patients were from Japan and China, applicability to Western populations was uncertain. The findings reflected association rather than direct causation, and larger cohorts with long-term follow-up and longitudinal biopsies were considered necessary.

Concerning this clone: Its antigen remains undetermined. Base-call qualities are not available, and no considerably larger clone is one nucleotide away.

The immunoSEQ hsTCRbeta Kit was used to sequence TCR beta CDR3 regions from DNA. Per the source publication's procedure: The ImmunoSEQ Analyzer was used to analyse the TCR sequencing data. T cell clonality was calculated on productive rearrangements as 1 minus Pielou's evenness. To measure T cell diversity, the inverse Simpson index was applied to productive templates. T cell density was defined as TCR beta template counts normalized to usable DNA, with usable DNA estimated by amplification and sequencing of housekeeping genes. TCR metrics were compared across histologic stages using two-sided Kruskal-Wallis tests. TCRdb stores this immuneACCESS table with in-frame sequences only. Part of the clones is absent; in the studies checked, under half of the shortfall reflects unresolved V genes, and no reason is known for the rest. That table supplies the V and J calls and clone size; D and trimming were determined from the DNA. The sample table contains over 4,500 clones; only one count was recorded for over 75% of them. The ten most abundant clones make up about 28% of the sample.

Between the mid-2010s and the late 2010s, the patients underwent resection in either Japan or China. Histologic diagnosis of each case was confirmed independently by two lung cancer pathologists on H&E slides. DNA was isolated from FFPE tissue using the AllPrep DNA/RNA FFPE Kit. The CDR3 runs 17 residues from the cysteine to the phenylalanine. Only CDR3 DNA is held: 51 bases, read in frame from base 1. The receptor's source is a person aged 60 to 70 with lung adenocarcinoma. Sequencing was done on a sample of FFPE normal lung tissue adjacent to the tumor. The chain uses TRBV21-1 and TRBJ1-2; the D segment call TRBD1 is taken from the table without a DNA check. TRBV21-1 is a pseudogene. CDR3 loop: CASSKGDRRQPNYGYTF. At the DNA level, the sequence is TGTGCCAGCAGCAAAGGGGACAGGAGACAACCTAACTATGGCTACACCTTC.